These T cell receptor beta chains were read from a single sample in a study of T cell responses to AZD1222 COVID-19 vaccine. Generated by immunoSEQ multiplex PCR, the TCRdb table keeps only in-frame clones and is missing some. The sample lists about 120,000 clones; 88% were seen once. The sequencing used peripheral blood, collected on day 0 of AZD1222 vaccination. These TCRs come from an adult in good health. Both conserved end residues are part of each CDR3. The D gene is left open where the match is weak. The size entry is marked missing in some rows and otherwise reads once, few, many or a size class.

TRBV21-1,TRBJ1-1,NA,NA,CASSISPTGANTEAFF,TGTGCCAGCAGCATCTCACCGACAGGGGCTAACACTGAAGCTTTCTTT
TRBV6-1,TRBJ1-4,NA,NA,CASSEWSGRSNEKLFF,TGTGCCAGCAGTGAATGGTCAGGACGGAGTAATGAAAAACTGTTTTTT
TRBV9,TRBJ1-3,NA,TRBD1,CASSVYGTGTYSGNTIYF,TGTGCCAGCAGCGTATACGGGACAGGGACGTACTCTGGAAACACCATATATTTT
TRBV7-3,TRBJ2-2,NA,NA,CASSLSGGVNTGELFF,TGTGCCAGCAGCTTAAGTGGAGGAGTTAACACCGGGGAGCTGTTTTTT
TRBV5-6,TRBJ2-2,NA,TRBD1,CASSLPDRVAGELFF,TGTGCCAGCAGCTTACCTGACAGGGTAGCCGGGGAGCTGTTTTTT
TRBV6-1,TRBJ1-5,NA,NA,CASSESRGPYSNQPQHF,TGTGCCAGCAGTGAATCCAGGGGCCCATATAGCAATCAGCCCCAGCATTTT
TRBV7-9,TRBJ1-2,few,NA,CASSHGQNYGYTF,TGTGCCAGCAGCCACGGACAGAACTATGGCTACACCTTC
TRBV5-1,TRBJ2-3,NA,TRBD2,CASSPTSGTADTQYF,TGCGCCAGCAGCCCGACTAGCGGGACCGCAGATACGCAGTATTTT
TRBV7-3,TRBJ2-1,NA,TRBD2,CASSPSNVAGGRNEQFF,TGTGCCAGCAGCCCGTCGAATGTGGCGGGAGGGCGCAATGAGCAGTTCTTC
TRBV6-5,TRBJ2-7,once,NA,CASSPSSRDGDEQYF,TGTGCCAGCAGCCCATCGTCCCGGGACGGAGACGAGCAGTACTTC
TRBV6-2/TRBV6-3,TRBJ1-1,NA,NA,CASSLRDVGNTEAFF,TGTGCCAGCAGTCTCCGGGACGTAGGAAACACTGAAGCTTTCTTT
TRBV5-4,TRBJ2-5,NA,TRBD2,CASTQRAGGQETQYF,TGTGCCAGCACCCAGCGAGCGGGAGGGCAAGAGACCCAGTACTTC
TRBV19,TRBJ1-2,NA,NA,CASSIVGTGYTF,TGTGCCAGTAGTATAGTAGGGACTGGCTACACCTTC
TRBV7-2,TRBJ1-5,NA,NA,CASSLGGASKQSAQHF,TGTGCCAGCAGCTTAGGGGGGGCTTCGAAGCAATCAGCCCAGCATTTT
TRBV13,TRBJ1-1,NA,TRBD1,CASSLVAGGQRAFF,TGTGCCAGCAGCTTAGTGGCAGGGGGCCAGAGGGCTTTCTTT
TRBV4-2,TRBJ2-3,NA,TRBD2,CASSPSVAGGTDTQYF,TGTGCCAGCAGCCCCTCGGTAGCGGGGGGGACAGATACGCAGTATTTT
TRBV18,TRBJ2-3,NA,NA,CASSPRSASTDTQYF,TGTGCCAGCTCACCGAGGTCCGCGAGCACAGATACGCAGTATTTT
TRBV7-6,TRBJ1-1,once,NA,CASSNSGGRMNTEAFF,TGTGCCAGCAGCAACTCGGGGGGGAGGATGAACACTGAAGCTTTCTTT
TRBV4-3,TRBJ1-4,NA,TRBD1,CASSQDPWAGGMEEKLFF,TGCGCCAGCAGCCAAGATCCGTGGGCAGGGGGAATGGAAGAAAAACTGTTTTTT
TRBV19,TRBJ1-2,NA,NA,CASSIGWQLSRHGYTF,TGTGCCAGTAGCATCGGATGGCAGTTGAGTAGGCATGGCTACACCTTC
TRBV5-1,TRBJ2-3,few,NA,CASSLVSGADSTDTQYF,TGCGCCAGCAGCTTGGTTAGCGGAGCGGACAGCACAGATACGCAGTATTTT
TRBV6-5,TRBJ1-4,NA,TRBD1,CASSYSYRGDEKLFF,TGTGCCAGCAGTTACTCATACAGGGGGGATGAAAAACTGTTTTTT
TRBV30,TRBJ1-2,NA,NA,CACNEGNYGYTF,TGTGCCTGTAACGAGGGGAACTATGGCTACACCTTC
TRBV5-6,TRBJ2-2,NA,NA,CASSFDTGELFF,TGTGCCAGCAGCTTTGACACCGGGGAGCTGTTTTTT
TRBV27,TRBJ1-4,once,TRBD1,CASRFAGQTNEKLFF,TGTGCCAGCAGGTTCGCGGGACAGACTAATGAAAAACTGTTTTTT
TRBV19,TRBJ2-7,NA,NA,CASSTGGLNKGQYF,TGTGCCAGTAGTACTGGTGGACTCAACAAGGGGCAGTACTTC
TRBV7-6,TRBJ2-1,once,NA,CASSLSGPSYNEQFF,TGTGCCAGCAGCTTATCAGGGCCCTCCTACAATGAGCAGTTCTTC
TRBV2,TRBJ1-2,once,NA,CASSESRDSSYGYTF,TGTGCCAGCAGTGAATCTAGGGACTCAAGTTATGGCTACACCTTC
TRBV2,TRBJ1-5,many,TRBD1,CASTGGQGAIFGNQPQHF,TGTGCCAGCACCGGGGGACAGGGGGCGATTTTTGGCAATCAGCCCCAGCATTTT
TRBV3-1/TRBV3-2,TRBJ2-1,NA,NA,CASSQESSGRRGRYNEQFF,TGTGCCAGCAGCCAAGAGTCTTCCGGTAGGCGGGGCAGGTACAATGAGCAGTTCTTC
TRBV25-1,TRBJ2-1,NA,TRBD2,CASTQPGGGYNEQFF,TGTGCCAGCACCCAACCCGGGGGGGGTTACAATGAGCAGTTCTTC
TRBV12-3/TRBV12-4,TRBJ1-2,NA,NA,CASSGQGWGYTF,TGTGCCAGCAGTGGGCAGGGTTGGGGCTACACCTTC
TRBV10-3,TRBJ2-2,NA,TRBD2,CAISEGTSGRTGELFF,TGTGCCATCAGTGAGGGGACTAGCGGGAGGACCGGGGAGCTGTTTTTT
TRBV7-2,TRBJ2-5,NA,TRBD1,CASSLFGTGGLETQYF,TGTGCCAGCAGCTTATTCGGGACAGGGGGCCTCGAGACCCAGTACTTC
TRBV23-1,TRBJ2-7,NA,TRBD1,CASSQSTGGNEQYF,TGCGCCAGCAGTCAATCGACAGGGGGCAACGAGCAGTACTTC